Listed here are 4 T cell receptor beta chains from one sample, sequenced in a study of response to subunit inactivated influenza vaccine. A single record per CDR3 protein comes from TCRdb applying MiXCR to the RT-PCR reads. The sample contains hundreds of thousands of distinct CDR3 sequences, about 10% of which appear only once. The same sample was also used in a study of T cells expressing NK-cell markers. This second study says: TCR beta libraries carry UMIs added by 5'RACE template switching.

The sequencing used PBMCs from blood, collected on the day of vaccination. The receptors derive from a man aged 50 to 60 who received an inactivated influenza vaccine.

The V call is TRBV15, the J call TRBJ2-1, with 7 bases that match TRBD1. CDR3 length: 18 amino acids. Trimming removed 1 base from V and 4 bases from J; junction bases left unmatched: 13. CDR1 and CDR2 from the germline V gene are LNHNV and YYDKDF (reference sequence). The chain's CDR3 is CATSRAIIPTGSYNEQFF. CDR3 in DNA: TGTGCCACCAGCAGAGCAATAATCCCGACAGGGTCGTACAATGAGCAGTTCTTC. The complete variable domain, with remaining parts taken from reference TRBV15 and TRBJ2-1, reads DAMVIQNPRYQVTQFGKPVTLSCSQTLNHNVMYWYQQKSSQAPKLLFHYYDKDFNNEADTPDNFQSRRPNTSFCFLDIRSPGLGDTAMYLCATSRAIIPTGSYNEQFFGPGTRLTVL.

The rearrangement links TRBV6-2 or TRBV6-3 to TRBJ2-3; D possibly corresponds to TRBD2 (6 bases). Germline CDR1 and CDR2: MNHEY and SVGEGT. The CDR3 is made up of 15 amino acids. V was clipped by 6 bases and J by 2 bases, with 15 bases between them. CDR3 in DNA: TGTGCCAGCAGACCTTTAGCGGAGACCACAGATACGCAGTATTTT. This translates into CASRPLAETTDTQYF.

The chain joins TRBV6-1 to TRBJ2-1; TRBD2 matches at 11 bases. This CDR3 has 15 residues. J gave up 7 bases and V 7 bases, and 9 bases lay outside the gene matches. Looked up from germline, CDR1 is MNHNS and CDR2 is SASEGT. The CDR3 loop is CASNLAGGPENEQFF. CDR3 nucleotides: TGTGCCAGCAACTTAGCGGGAGGGCCGGAAAATGAGCAGTTCTTC.

In this sample, this clonotype turned up many times. The chain links TRBV9 to TRBJ2-1; 7 bases fit TRBD1. Losses at the gene ends were 4 bases for V and 2 bases for J; bases not matched to a gene: 6. Germline values: CDR1 SGDLS, CDR2 YYNGEE. The CDR3 covers 15 residues. The CDR3 DNA reads as TGTGCCAGCAGCCCGACAGGGTTGACCTACAATGAGCAGTTCTTC. It encodes CASSPTGLTYNEQFF.